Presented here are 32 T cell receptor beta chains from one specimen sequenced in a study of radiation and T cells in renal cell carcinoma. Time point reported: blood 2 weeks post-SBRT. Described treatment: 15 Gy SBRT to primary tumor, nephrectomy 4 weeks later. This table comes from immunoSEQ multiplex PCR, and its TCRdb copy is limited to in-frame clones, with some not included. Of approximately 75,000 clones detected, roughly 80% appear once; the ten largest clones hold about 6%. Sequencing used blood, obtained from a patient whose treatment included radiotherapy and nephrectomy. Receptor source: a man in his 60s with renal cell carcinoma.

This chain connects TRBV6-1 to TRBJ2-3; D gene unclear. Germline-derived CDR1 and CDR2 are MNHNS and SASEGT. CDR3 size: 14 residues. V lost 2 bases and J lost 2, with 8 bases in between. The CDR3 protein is CASSEMHSTDTQYF. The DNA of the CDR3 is TGTGCCAGCAGTGAAATGCACTCCACAGATACGCAGTATTTT.

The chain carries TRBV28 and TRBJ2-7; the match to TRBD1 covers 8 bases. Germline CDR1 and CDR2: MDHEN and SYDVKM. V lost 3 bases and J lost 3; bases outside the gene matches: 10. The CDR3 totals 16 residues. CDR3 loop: CASSLGPGTGLYEQYF. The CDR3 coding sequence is TGTGCCAGCAGTTTGGGCCCCGGGACAGGACTCTACGAGCAGTACTTC.

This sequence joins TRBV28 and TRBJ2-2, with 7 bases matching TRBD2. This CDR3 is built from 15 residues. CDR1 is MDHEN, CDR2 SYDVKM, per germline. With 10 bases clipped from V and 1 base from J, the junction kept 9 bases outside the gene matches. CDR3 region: CATSRGGRNTGELFF. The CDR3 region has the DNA TGTGCCACCTCTCGGGGAGGGAGGAACACCGGGGAGCTGTTTTTT.

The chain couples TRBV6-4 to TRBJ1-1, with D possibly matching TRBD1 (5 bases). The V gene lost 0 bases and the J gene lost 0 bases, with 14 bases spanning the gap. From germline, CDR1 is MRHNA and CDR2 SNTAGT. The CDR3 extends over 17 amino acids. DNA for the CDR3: TGTGCCAGCAGTGACTCGAGAACAGGACACCTGAACACTGAAGCTTTCTTT. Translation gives CASSDSRTGHLNTEAFF.

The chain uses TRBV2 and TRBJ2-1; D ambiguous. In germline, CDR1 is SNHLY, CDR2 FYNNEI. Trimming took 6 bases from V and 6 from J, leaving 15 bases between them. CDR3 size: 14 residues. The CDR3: CASRNTLGGNEQFF. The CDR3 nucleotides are TGTGCCAGCAGGAACACGCTCGGTGGCAATGAGCAGTTCTTC.

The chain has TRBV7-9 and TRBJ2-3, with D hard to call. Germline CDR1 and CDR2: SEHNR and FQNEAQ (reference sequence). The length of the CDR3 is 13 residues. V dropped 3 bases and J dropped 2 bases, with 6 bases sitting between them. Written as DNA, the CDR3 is TGTGCCAGCAGCTTCGATATCACAGATACGCAGTATTTT. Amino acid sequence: CASSFDITDTQYF.

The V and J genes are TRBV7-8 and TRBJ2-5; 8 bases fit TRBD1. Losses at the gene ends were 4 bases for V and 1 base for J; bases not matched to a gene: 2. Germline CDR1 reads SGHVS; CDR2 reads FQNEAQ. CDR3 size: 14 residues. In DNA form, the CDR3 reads TGTGCCAGCAGCTGGGACAGGATCCAAGAGACCCAGTACTTC. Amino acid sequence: CASSWDRIQETQYF.

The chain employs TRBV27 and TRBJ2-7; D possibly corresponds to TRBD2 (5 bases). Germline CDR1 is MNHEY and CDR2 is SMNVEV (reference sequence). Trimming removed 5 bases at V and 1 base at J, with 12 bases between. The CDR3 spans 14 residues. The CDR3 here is CASSLGGVSYEQYF. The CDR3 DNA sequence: TGTGCCAGCAGTCTCGGAGGTGTTTCCTACGAGCAGTACTTC.

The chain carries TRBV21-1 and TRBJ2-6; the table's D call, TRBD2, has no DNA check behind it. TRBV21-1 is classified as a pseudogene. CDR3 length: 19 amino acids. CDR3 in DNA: TGTGCCAGCAGCAAATCCCAACGTTACGTCCTAGCTGGGGCCAACGTCCTGACTTTC. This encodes CASSKSQRYVLAGANVLTF.

The CDR3: CSVEDPARSSYEQYF. The DNA for the CDR3 is TGCAGCGTTGAAGATCCAGCGCGTTCCTCCTACGAGCAGTACTTC. The chain employs TRBV29-1 and TRBJ2-7; no firm D call. Germline CDR1 reads SQVTM; CDR2 reads ANQGSEA. Trimming pared 0 bases from V and 0 bases from J, leaving 12 bases between. The CDR3 totals 15 residues.

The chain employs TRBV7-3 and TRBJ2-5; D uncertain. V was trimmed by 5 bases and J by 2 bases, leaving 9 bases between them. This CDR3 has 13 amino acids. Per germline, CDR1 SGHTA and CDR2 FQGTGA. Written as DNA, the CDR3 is TGTGCCAGCAGCCCCTCCTCACAAGAGACCCAGTACTTC. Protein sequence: CASSPSSQETQYF.

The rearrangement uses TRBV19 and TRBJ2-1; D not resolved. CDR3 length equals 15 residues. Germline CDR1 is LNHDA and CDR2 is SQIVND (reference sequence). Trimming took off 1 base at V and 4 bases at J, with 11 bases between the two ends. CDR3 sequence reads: CASSIVAGRYNEQFF. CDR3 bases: TGTGCCAGTAGTATAGTAGCTGGACGGTACAATGAGCAGTTCTTC.

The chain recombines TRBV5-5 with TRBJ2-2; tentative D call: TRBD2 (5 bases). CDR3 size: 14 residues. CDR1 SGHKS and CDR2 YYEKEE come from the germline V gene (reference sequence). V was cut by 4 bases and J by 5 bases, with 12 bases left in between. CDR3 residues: CASSPRGETGELFF. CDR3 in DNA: TGTGCCAGCAGCCCACGGGGAGAAACCGGGGAGCTGTTTTTT.

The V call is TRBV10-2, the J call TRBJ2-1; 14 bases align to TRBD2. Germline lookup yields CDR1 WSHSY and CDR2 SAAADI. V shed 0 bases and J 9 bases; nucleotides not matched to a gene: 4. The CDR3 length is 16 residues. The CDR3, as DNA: TGCGCCAGCAGTGAGTCGACTAGCGGGAGGGCCAGTGAGCAGTTCTTC. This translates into CASSESTSGRASEQFF.

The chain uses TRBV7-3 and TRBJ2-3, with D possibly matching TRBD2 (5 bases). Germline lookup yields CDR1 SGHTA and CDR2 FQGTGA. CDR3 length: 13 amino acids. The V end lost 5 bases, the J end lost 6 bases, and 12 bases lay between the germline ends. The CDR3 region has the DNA TGTGCCAGCAGCCCTCTAGCTTCCGATACGCAGTATTTT. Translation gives CASSPLASDTQYF.

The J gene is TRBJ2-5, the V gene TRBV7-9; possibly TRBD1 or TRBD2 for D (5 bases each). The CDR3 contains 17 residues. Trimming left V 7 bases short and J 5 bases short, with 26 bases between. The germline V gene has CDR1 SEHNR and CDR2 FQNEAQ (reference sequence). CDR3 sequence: CASNSPDQGRREETQYF. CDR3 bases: TGTGCCAGCAACTCTCCGGACCAGGGACGAAGAGAGGAGACCCAGTACTTC.

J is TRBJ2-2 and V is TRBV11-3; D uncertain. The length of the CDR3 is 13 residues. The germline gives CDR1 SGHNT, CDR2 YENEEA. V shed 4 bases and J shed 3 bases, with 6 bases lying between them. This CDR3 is CASSWSHTGELFF. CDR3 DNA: TGTGCCAGCAGCTGGTCGCACACCGGGGAGCTGTTTTTT.

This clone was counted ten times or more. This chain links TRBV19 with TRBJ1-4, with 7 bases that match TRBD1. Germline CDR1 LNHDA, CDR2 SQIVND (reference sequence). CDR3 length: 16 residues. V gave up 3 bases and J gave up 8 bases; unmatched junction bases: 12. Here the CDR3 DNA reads TGTGCCAGTAGTATCGACAACAGGGGAAGGGAAGAAAAACTGTTTTTT. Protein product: CASSIDNRGREEKLFF.

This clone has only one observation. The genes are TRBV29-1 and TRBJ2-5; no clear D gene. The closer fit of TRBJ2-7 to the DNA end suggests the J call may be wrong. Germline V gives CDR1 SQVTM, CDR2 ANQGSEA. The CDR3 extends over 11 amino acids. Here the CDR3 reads CSVERKDEQYF. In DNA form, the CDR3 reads TGCAGCGTTGAAAGGAAGGACGAGCAGTACTTC.

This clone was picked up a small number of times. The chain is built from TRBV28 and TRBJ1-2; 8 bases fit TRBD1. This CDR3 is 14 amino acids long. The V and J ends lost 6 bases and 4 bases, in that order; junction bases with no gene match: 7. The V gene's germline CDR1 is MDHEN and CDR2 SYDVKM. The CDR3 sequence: CASRDRDSFYGYTF. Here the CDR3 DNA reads TGTGCCAGCAGGGACAGGGACTCTTTCTATGGCTACACCTTC.

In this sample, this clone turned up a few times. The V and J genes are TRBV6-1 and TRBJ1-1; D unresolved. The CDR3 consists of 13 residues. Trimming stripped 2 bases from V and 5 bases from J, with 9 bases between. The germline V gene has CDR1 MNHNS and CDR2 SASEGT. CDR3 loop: CASSERSETEAFF. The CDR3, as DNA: TGTGCCAGCAGTGAAAGATCGGAAACTGAAGCTTTCTTT.

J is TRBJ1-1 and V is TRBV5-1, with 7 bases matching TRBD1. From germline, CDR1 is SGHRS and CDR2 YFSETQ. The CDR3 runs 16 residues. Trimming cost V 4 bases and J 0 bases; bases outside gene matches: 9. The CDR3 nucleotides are TGCGCCAGCAGCCCCTCCGGGACAGTCATGAACACTGAAGCTTTCTTT. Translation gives CASSPSGTVMNTEAFF.

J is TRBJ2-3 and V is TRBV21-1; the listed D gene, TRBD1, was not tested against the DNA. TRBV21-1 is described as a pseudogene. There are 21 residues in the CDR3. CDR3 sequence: CASSKERSLETGQGTTDTQYF. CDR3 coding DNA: TGTGCCAGCAGCAAAGAGAGATCGCTCGAGACCGGACAGGGCACCACAGATACGCAGTATTTT.

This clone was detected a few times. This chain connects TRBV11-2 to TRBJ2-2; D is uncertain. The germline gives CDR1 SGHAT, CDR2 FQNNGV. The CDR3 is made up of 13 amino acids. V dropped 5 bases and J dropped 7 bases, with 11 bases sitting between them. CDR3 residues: CASSPESFGELFF. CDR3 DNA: TGTGCCAGCAGCCCCGAGAGTTTCGGGGAGCTGTTTTTT.

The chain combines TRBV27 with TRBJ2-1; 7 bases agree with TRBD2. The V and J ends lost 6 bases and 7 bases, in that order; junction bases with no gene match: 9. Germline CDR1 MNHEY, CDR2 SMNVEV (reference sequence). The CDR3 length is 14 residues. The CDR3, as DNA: TGTGCCAGCAGCCGGGGAGGGCCAACAAATGAGCAGTTCTTC. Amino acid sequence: CASSRGGPTNEQFF.

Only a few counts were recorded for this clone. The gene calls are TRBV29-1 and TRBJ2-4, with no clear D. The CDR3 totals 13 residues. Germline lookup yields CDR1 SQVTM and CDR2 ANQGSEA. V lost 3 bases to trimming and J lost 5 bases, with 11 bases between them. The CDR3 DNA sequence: TGCAGCGTTGAGGTGGGGTCACAAAACATTCAGTACTTC. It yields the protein CSVEVGSQNIQYF.

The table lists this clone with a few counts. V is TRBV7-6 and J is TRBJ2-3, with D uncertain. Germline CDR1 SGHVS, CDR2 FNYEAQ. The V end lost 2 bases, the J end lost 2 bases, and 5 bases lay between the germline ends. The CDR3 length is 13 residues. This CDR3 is CASSLPPTDTQYF. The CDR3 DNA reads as TGTGCCAGCAGCTTACCCCCCACAGATACGCAGTATTTT.

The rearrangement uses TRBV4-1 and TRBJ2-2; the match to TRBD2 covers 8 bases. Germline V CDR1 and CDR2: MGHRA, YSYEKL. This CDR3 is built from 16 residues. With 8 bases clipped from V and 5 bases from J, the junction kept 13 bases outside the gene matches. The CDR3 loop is CASGLGAGGSTGELFF. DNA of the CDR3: TGCGCCAGCGGCCTCGGCGCGGGAGGTTCGACCGGGGAGCTGTTTTTT.

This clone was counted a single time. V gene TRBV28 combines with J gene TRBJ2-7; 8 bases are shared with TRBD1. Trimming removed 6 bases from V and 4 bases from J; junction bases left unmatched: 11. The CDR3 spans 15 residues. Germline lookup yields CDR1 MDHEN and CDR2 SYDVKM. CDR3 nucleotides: TGTGCCAGCAGCCCTCCGGGACAGGCTTCTTACGAGCAGTACTTC. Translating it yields CASSPPGQASYEQYF. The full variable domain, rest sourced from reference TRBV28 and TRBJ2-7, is DVKVTQSSRYLVKRTGEKVFLECVQDMDHENMFWYRQDPGLGLRLIYFSYDVKMKEKGDIPEGYSVSREKKERFSLILESASTNQTSMYLCASSPPGQASYEQYFGPGTRLTVT.

Here the CDR3 DNA reads TGTGCCAGCTCGCGCCCCTACAATGAGCAGTTCTTC. As protein: CASSRPYNEQFF. The chain links TRBV7-2 to TRBJ2-1, with D unresolved. Germline CDR1 SGHTA, CDR2 FQGNSA. The CDR3 runs 12 residues. The V end lost 8 bases, the J end lost 2 bases, and 7 bases lay between the germline ends.

CDR3 DNA: TGTGCCAGCAGTTCCGCCGGGACTAGCGACACTAAAGATACGCAGTATTTT. Its protein is CASSSAGTSDTKDTQYF. The chain is built from TRBV27 and TRBJ2-3; 10 positions match TRBD2. Losses at the gene ends were 4 bases for V and 5 bases for J; bases not matched to a gene: 12. This CDR3 spans 17 amino acids. CDR1 is MNHEY, CDR2 SMNVEV, per germline (reference sequence).

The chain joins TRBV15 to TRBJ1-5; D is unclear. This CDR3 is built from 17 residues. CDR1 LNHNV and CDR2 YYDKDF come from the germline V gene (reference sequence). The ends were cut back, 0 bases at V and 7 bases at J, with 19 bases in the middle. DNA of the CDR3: TGTGCCACCAGCAGAGAAGGAGGAGGGAGGGCTAGCCAGCCCCAGCATTTT. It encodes CATSREGGGRASQPQHF.